This TCR beta chain stems from a study of a mutant IDH1 vaccine in newly diagnosed glioma. Time point specified: week 23, last vaccination. Each vaccine dose was 300 ug of mutant IDH1 20-mer peptide, with topical imiquimod. This CDR3 contains 18 residues. With 0 bases removed from V and 5 bases from J, the gap between germline ends came to 21 bases. Germline-derived CDR1 and CDR2 are LGHNA and YNFKEQ. Data came from immunoSEQ multiplex PCR; TCRdb stores just in-frame clones and leaves some out. The table has about 40,000 clones, under 80% seen once. In regard to this clone: Its antigen is still unknown.

The chain employs TRBV4-2 and TRBJ2-3, with a weak D call TRBD2 (7 bases). The sequence came from a man between 50 and 59 years old with glioma. The starting material was PBMCs, obtained from a glioma patient whose treatment included an IDH1 peptide vaccine. DNA of the CDR3: TGTGCCAGCAGCCAAGATGCCCCTTACGGGGGGCGCGGAGATACGCAGTATTTT. Translated, it gives CASSQDAPYGGRGDTQYF.